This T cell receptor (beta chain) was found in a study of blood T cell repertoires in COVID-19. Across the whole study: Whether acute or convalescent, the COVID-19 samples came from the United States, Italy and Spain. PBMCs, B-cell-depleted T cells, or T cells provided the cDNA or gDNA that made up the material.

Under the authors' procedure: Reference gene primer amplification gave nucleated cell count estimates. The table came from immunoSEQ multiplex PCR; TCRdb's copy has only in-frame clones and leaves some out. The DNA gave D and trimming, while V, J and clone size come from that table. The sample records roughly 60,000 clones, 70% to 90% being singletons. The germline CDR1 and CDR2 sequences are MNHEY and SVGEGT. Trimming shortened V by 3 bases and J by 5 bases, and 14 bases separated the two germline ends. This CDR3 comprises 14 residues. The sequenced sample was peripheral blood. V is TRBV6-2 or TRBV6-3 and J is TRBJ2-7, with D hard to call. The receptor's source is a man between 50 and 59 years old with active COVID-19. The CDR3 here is CASSYTGSINEQYF. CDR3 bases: TGTGCCAGCAGTTATACCGGGTCCATAAACGAGCAGTACTTC.